This T cell receptor (beta chain) came from a study of radiotherapy plus CTLA-4 blockade in lung cancer (dated by TCRdb to the late 2010s). About the study as a whole: Objective responses were observed in 18% of enrolled patients, and disease control was achieved in 31%. Paper-wide results and their limitations: After treatment with radiotherapy and ipilimumab, TCR clones that came from tumors expanded in the peripheral blood. The strongest predictors of response, as reported, were early dynamic changes in blood T cell clones along with a rise in serum interferon-beta after radiation.

Worth noting for this clone: Its antigen is still unknown. No per-base quality is available; no much larger clone lies one base away.

In this study, focal radiation therapy paired with CTLA-4 blockade (ipilimumab) was tested in patients who had chemo-refractory metastatic non-small-cell lung cancer. Receptor libraries were prepared by the immunoSEQ multiplex PCR assay. TCRdb took this table from immuneACCESS and kept in-frame rearrangements with V and J called. Such tables lack part of the clones; where checked against another copy, unresolved V genes explain under half of the gap, and the rest is unexplained. Within this sample are about 45,000 clones, with roughly 60% of them counted one time only. The leading ten clones occupy around 20% of the sample. According to the germline V gene, CDR1 reads SGHAT and CDR2 reads FQNNGV. V lost 0 bases and J lost 3 bases; the stretch between them is 12 bases long. The CDR3 runs 15 residues from the cysteine to the phenylalanine. Of the read, only the CDR3 DNA is kept; its 45 bases are in frame from base 1.

The sequence derives from a human donor with non-small cell lung cancer who had a partial response to radiotherapy plus ipilimumab. This sample comprised peripheral blood, obtained from a patient treated with radiotherapy plus ipilimumab. This sequence uses TRBV11-2 and TRBJ2-7, with the D gene not confidently named. The CDR3 here reads CASSLDLTRNYEQYF. The DNA sequence is given as TGTGCCAGCAGCTTAGATCTGACACGTAACTACGAGCAGTACTTC.